Listed below are T cell receptor beta chains from one sample, sequenced in a study of blood T cell repertoires in COVID-19. Measured with immunoSEQ multiplex PCR; TCRdb has only the in-frame clones, and not every one. This sample has approximately 490,000 clones, with about nine tenths found just once. The specimen sequenced was PBMCs or T cells enriched from blood (not recorded which). These receptors came from a woman in her fifties or sixties who had recovered from COVID-19. The conserved cysteine and the conserved F or W are not part of the CDR3 here. D genes are given only for firm matches. Size is omitted from some rows. Given values are once, few, many or a class for expanded clones.

V	size	D	CDR3
TRBV4-1	.	TRBD2	ASSQDWGTSGGGQETQY
TRBV5-1	.	TRBD1	ASRFQGAKETQY
TRBV12-5	.	.	ASGHPGRSYEQY
TRBV2	.	.	ASPGWQGDTQY
TRBV27	.	.	ASSLKSHLYEQY
TRBV21-1	.	.	ASSLRDRVSNQPQH
TRBV5-5	.	.	ASSWRTETNYGYT
TRBV12-5	few	.	ASGLVTGWGTGELF
TRBV5-6	.	.	ASSSATEGNQPQH
TRBV10-2	.	.	ASSSGAGETQY
TRBV4-2	.	.	ASSHSVSLNTEAF
TRBV5-5	.	TRBD1	ASLRQGLNYGYT
TRBV18	once	TRBD2	ASSPLAGGQGEQF
TRBV24-1	.	TRBD1	ATSDSGQGNYGYT
TRBV5-1	.	TRBD1	ASSLTGTGRNTGELF
TRBV1	.	.	TSSHTGTSGDCTDTQY
TRBV10-3	.	TRBD1	AIMRTGGTDTQY
TRBV11-2	.	.	ASRSPGMGNEKLF
TRBV5-1	.	.	ASSSYRVNTGELF
TRBV6-2/TRBV6-3	.	.	ASSSISSPLH
TRBV2	.	.	ASREIRNTEAF
TRBV2	.	.	ASTGEGGSNTDTQY
TRBV6-5	.	TRBD1	ATQGNSNYGYT
TRBV7-9	.	.	ASSRFTGEETQY
TRBV27	once	.	ASSLEGGRGALNTEAF
TRBV24-1	.	.	ATSGTDKSTDTQY
TRBV14	.	TRBD1	ASSQGEGTGGWSIQPQH
TRBV29-1	.	.	SGQGNTGELF
TRBV28	.	.	ASSPEWGSAGNTIY
TRBV5-6	.	TRBD2	ASSSELAGGPNEQF
TRBV7-8	.	.	ASSLKSAGSYGYT
TRBV12-2	.	.	ASRMGKWRGNSSSYNEQF
TRBV2	.	.	ASRLQDLPYEQY
TRBV5-1	.	.	ASSLAGGREKLF
TRBV21-1	.	.	ASRPGQEETQY
TRBV2	.	.	ASSPFGGEQF
TRBV5-6	.	.	ASSLAKTGSYQETQY
TRBV4-1	.	TRBD1	ASSQDIRQGKDTQY